This T cell receptor (beta chain) derives from a study of cytomegalovirus exposure and HLA in healthy donors. General study findings and limits: Reportedly, cytomegalovirus status was diagnosed with high sensitivity and specificity. Analyzed later, association rates of TCRs varied across HLA loci, with DRB1 most and HLA-C fewest.

Of note for this clone: Its target is unknown.

PCR amplification relied on 60 Vbeta primers (plus 13 Jbeta primers). Here immunoSEQ multiplex PCR was the method, and the copy in TCRdb shows in-frame clones only, minus some. The profile shows about 170,000 clones, around 80% of them singletons. This TCR was sampled from a woman aged 45-65 years in good health and CMV-seronegative. Sequencing was performed on PBMCs.

CDR3 in DNA: TGTGCCAGCAGCTTCCTTGGCGGGAGGGCCGATATCGAGCAGTACTTC. It specifies CASSFLGGRADIEQYF. The chain is built from TRBV5-6 and TRBJ2-7, with TRBD2 matching over 9 bases. The CDR3 spans 16 residues. V lost 2 bases, J lost 6 bases, and 12 bases stayed unmatched. The germline V gene encodes CDR1 SGHDT and CDR2 YYEEEE.